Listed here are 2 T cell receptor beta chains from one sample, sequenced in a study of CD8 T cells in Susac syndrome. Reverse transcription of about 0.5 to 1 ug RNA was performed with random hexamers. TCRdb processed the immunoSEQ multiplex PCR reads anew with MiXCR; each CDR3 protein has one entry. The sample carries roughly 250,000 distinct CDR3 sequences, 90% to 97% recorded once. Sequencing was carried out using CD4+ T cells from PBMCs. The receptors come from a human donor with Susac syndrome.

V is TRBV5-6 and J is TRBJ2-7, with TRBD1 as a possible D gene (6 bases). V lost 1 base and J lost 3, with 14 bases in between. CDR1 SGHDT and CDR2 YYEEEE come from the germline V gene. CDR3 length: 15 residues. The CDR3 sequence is CASSLRDTTLYEQYF. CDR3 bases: TGTGCCAGCAGCTTGAGGGACACAACCCTCTACGAGCAGTACTTC.

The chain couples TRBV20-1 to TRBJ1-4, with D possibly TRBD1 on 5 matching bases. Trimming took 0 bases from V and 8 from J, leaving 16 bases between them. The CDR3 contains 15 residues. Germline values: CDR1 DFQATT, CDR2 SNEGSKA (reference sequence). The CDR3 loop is CSARDHQGSGEKLFF. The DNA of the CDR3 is TGCAGTGCTAGAGATCATCAGGGCTCCGGAGAAAAACTGTTTTTT.